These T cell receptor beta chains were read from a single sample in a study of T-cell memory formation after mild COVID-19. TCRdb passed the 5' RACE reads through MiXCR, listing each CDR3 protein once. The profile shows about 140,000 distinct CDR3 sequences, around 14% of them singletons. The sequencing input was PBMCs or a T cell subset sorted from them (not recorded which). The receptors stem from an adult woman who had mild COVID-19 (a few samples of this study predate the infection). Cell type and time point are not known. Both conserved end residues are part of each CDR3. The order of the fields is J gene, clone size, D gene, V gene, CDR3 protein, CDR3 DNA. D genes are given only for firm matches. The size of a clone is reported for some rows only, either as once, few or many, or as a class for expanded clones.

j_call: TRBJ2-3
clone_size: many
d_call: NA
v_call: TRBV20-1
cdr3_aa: CSARGQADMGSQYF
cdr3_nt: TGCAGTGCTAGAGGCCAGGCGGATATGGGTTCGCAGTATTTT

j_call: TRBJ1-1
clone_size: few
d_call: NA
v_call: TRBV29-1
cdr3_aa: CSVGGRGAFF
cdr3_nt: TGCAGCGTTGGGGGGAGGGGAGCTTTCTTT

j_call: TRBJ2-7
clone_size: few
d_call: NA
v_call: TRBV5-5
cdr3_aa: CASSYKDPYEQYF
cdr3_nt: TGTGCCAGCAGCTATAAGGACCCCTACGAGCAGTACTTC

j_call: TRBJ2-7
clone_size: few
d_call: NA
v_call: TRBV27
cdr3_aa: CASSLERGDGYEQYF
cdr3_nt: TGTGCCAGCAGTTTAGAGAGGGGGGACGGCTACGAGCAGTACTTC

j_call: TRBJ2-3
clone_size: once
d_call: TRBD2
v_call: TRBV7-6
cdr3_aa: CASSFPPRGGPDTQYF
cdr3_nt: TGTGCCAGCAGCTTTCCCCCCCGGGGGGGCCCAGATACGCAGTATTTT

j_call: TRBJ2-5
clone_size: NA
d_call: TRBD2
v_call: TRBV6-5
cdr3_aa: CASTLVGREGRETQYF
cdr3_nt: TGTGCCAGCACCTTGGTCGGGCGGGAGGGCCGAGAGACCCAGTACTTC

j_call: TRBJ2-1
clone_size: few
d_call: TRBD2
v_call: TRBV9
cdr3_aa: CASSVEAGEYNEQFF
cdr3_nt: TGTGCCAGCAGCGTAGAAGCGGGAGAGTACAATGAGCAGTTCTTC

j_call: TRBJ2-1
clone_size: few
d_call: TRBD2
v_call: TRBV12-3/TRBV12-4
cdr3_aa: CASSSRTSGSVYEQFF
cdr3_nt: TGTGCCAGCAGTTCCAGGACTAGCGGGAGTGTTTATGAGCAGTTCTTC

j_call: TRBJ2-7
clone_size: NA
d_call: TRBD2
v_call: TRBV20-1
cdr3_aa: CSARGGSSGGYEQYF
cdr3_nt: TGCAGTGCTAGAGGGGGTAGTAGCGGGGGCTACGAGCAGTACTTC

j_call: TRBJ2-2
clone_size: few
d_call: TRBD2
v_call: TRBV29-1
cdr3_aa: CSVLGLAEYANTGELFF
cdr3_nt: TGCAGCGTTCTGGGACTAGCGGAGTACGCGAACACCGGGGAGCTGTTTTTT

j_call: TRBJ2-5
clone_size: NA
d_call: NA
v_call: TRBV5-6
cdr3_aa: CASSLMAESRETQYF
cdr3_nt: TGTGCCAGCAGCTTGATGGCCGAAAGCAGGGAGACCCAGTACTTC

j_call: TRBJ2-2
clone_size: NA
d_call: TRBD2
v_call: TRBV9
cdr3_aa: CASSVSGTAVGTGELFF
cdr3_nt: TGTGCCAGCAGCGTCAGCGGGACGGCAGTTGGTACCGGGGAGCTGTTTTTT

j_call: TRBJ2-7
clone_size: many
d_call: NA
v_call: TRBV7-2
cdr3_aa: CASSLPGRGGDEQYF
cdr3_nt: TGTGCCAGCAGCTTACCGGGTAGGGGGGGCGACGAGCAGTACTTC

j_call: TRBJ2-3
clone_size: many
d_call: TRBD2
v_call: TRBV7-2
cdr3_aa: CASSLAASGGLTDTQYF
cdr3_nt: TGTGCCAGCAGCTTAGCGGCTAGCGGGGGGCTCACAGATACGCAGTATTTT

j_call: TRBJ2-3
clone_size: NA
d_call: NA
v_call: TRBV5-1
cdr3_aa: CASSLISTATDTQYF
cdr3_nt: TGCGCCAGCAGCTTGATCTCTACCGCCACAGATACGCAGTATTTT

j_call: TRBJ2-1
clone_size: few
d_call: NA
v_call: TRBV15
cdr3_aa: CATSRVGGPGDYNEQFF
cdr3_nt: TGTGCCACCAGCAGAGTAGGAGGGCCAGGAGATTACAATGAGCAGTTCTTC

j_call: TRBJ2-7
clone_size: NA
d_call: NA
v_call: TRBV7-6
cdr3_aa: CVGAAQYF
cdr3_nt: TGTGTGGGGGCGGCGCAGTACTTC

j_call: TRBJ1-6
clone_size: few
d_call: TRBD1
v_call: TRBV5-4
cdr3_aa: CASSPGQGYNSPLHF
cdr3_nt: TGTGCCAGCAGCCCGGGACAGGGGTATAATTCACCCCTCCACTTT

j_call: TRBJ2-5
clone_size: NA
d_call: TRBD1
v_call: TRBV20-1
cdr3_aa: CSSITGQQETQYF
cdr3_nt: TGCAGTTCTATAACGGGACAGCAAGAGACCCAGTACTTC

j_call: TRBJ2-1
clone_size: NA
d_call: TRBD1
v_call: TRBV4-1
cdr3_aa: CASSLWTGSYNEQFF
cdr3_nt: TGCGCCAGCAGCCTTTGGACAGGGTCCTACAATGAGCAGTTCTTC

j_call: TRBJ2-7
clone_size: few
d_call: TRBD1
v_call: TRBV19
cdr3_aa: CASADRVNNEQYF
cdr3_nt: TGTGCCAGTGCTGACAGGGTGAACAACGAGCAGTACTTC

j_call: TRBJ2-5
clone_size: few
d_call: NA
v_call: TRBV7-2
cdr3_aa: CASSLVVETQYF
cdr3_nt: TGTGCCAGCAGCTTAGTCGTAGAGACCCAGTACTTC

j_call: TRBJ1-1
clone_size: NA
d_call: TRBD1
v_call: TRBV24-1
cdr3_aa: CATSDLQQGREAFF
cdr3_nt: TGTGCCACCAGTGATTTGCAACAGGGGCGTGAAGCTTTCTTT

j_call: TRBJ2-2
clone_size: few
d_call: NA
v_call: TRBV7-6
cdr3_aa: CASSLAPSGPGELFF
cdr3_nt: TGTGCCAGCAGCTTAGCCCCCAGCGGGCCCGGGGAGCTGTTTTTT

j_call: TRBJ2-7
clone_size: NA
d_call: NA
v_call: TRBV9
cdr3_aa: CASSVEGEEDEQYF
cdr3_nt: TGTGCCAGCAGCGTAGAGGGGGAGGAAGACGAGCAGTACTTC